A single sample gave rise to the 27 T cell receptor beta chains below, sequenced in a study of T-cell memory formation after mild COVID-19. TCRdb called the 5' RACE reads again in MiXCR, with one record for every CDR3 protein. Of 350,000 to 450,000 distinct CDR3 sequences listed, approximately 24% are singletons. Sequenced: PBMCs or a T cell subset sorted from them (not recorded which). These receptors were taken from an adult woman who had mild COVID-19 (a few samples of this study predate the infection). Cell type and time point are not known.

The chain carries TRBV24-1 and TRBJ2-5; 10 bases align to TRBD1. This CDR3 is 15 amino acids long. In germline, CDR1 is KGHDR, CDR2 SFDVKD. J lost 3 bases, V lost 4 bases, and 4 bases had no gene match. CDR3 loop: CATSESGTGEETQYF. CDR3 DNA: TGTGCCACCAGTGAGTCCGGGACAGGGGAAGAGACCCAGTACTTC.

CDR3 DNA sequence: TGTGCCAGCAGTTTAAGGCACGATATACTCTACGAGCAGTACTTC. It yields the protein CASSLRHDILYEQYF. The chain uses TRBV27 and TRBJ2-7; D is undetermined. The CDR3 loop spans 15 amino acids. Trimming cost V 2 bases and J 3 bases, with 14 bases left between them. Per the germline V gene, CDR1 is MNHEY and CDR2 is SMNVEV (reference sequence).

This chain joins TRBV7-9 and TRBJ2-6; D call uncertain. The CDR3 is 14 residues long. Germline CDR1 is SEHNR and CDR2 is FQNEAQ (reference sequence). Trimming cost V 8 bases and J 2 bases, with 10 bases left between them. DNA for the CDR3: TGTGCCAGCCTCCGCAGAGCTGGGGCCAACGTCCTGACTTTC. Translated: CASLRRAGANVLTF.

V and J are TRBV18 and TRBJ1-5; D is possibly TRBD1 (5 bases). This CDR3 has 16 residues. CDR1 and CDR2 from the germline V gene are KGHSH and LQKENI. The V end lost 3 bases, the J end lost 4 bases, and 16 bases lay between the germline ends. The CDR3 loop reads CASSPNSRGENQPQHF. CDR3 DNA sequence: TGTGCCAGCTCACCGAATTCCCGGGGGGAGAATCAGCCCCAGCATTTT. Variable domain in full (rest from reference TRBV18 and TRBJ1-5): NAGVMQNPRHLVRRRGQEARLRCSPMKGHSHVYWYRQLPEEGLKFMVYLQKENIIDESGMPKERFSAEFPKEGPSILRIQQVVRGDSAAYFCASSPNSRGENQPQHFGDGTRLSIL.

This clonotype was counted a few times. The J gene is TRBJ2-2, the V gene TRBV7-9; a possible D gene is TRBD2 (6 bases). The CDR3 is made up of 14 amino acids. CDR1 and CDR2 from the germline V gene are SEHNR and FQNEAQ (reference sequence). Trimming removed 1 base at V and 6 bases at J, with 9 bases between. The CDR3 region has the DNA TGTGCCAGCAGCTTAGAAGAGCGGGCCGGGGAGCTGTTTTTT. This encodes CASSLEERAGELFF.

The sample holds a few counts of this clonotype. The V and J genes are TRBV7-2 and TRBJ1-5, with D possibly matching TRBD1 (5 bases). Germline V gene sequence: CDR1 SGHTA, CDR2 FQGNSA. The length of the CDR3 is 13 residues. V was shortened by 3 bases and J by 4 bases, with 7 bases between the two germline ends. Here the CDR3 DNA reads TGTGCCAGCAGCTTCCGACAGAATCAGCCCCAGCATTTT. It specifies CASSFRQNQPQHF.

The CDR3 loop is CASSRTGDSPLHF. CDR3 bases: TGCGCCAGCAGCCGGACAGGGGATTCACCCCTCCACTTT. The rearrangement uses TRBV5-1 and TRBJ1-6, with TRBD1 identical over 9 bases. The CDR3 has 13 residues. The V segment lost 4 bases and the J segment 8 bases; nucleotides outside the gene matches: 1. Germline CDR1 reads SGHRS; CDR2 reads YFSETQ.

The CDR3 here is CASSYEANYGYTF. CDR3 DNA sequence: TGCGCCAGCAGCTACGAAGCTAACTATGGCTACACCTTC. V is TRBV5-1 and J is TRBJ1-2, with D unclear. V was shortened by 3 bases and J by 0 bases, with 6 bases between the two germline ends. Germline V gene sequence: CDR1 SGHRS, CDR2 YFSETQ. This CDR3 comprises 13 residues.

This clonotype was seen more than once but under ten times. The chain is built from TRBV7-9 and TRBJ2-7; 7 bases match TRBD1. Losses at the gene ends were 5 bases for V and 5 bases for J; bases not matched to a gene: 6. Germline CDR1 SEHNR, CDR2 FQNEAQ (reference sequence). The CDR3 totals 13 residues. The CDR3 region has the DNA TGTGCCAGCAGCCCGACAGGGATCAACGAGCAGTACTTC. Its protein is CASSPTGINEQYF.

V gene TRBV29-1 combines with J gene TRBJ2-7; possibly TRBD1 for D (6 bases). The CDR3 is made up of 15 amino acids. V dropped 6 bases and J dropped 3 bases, with 21 bases sitting between them. Germline V gene data show CDR1 as SQVTM and CDR2 as ANQGSEA. The CDR3 loop is CSVSGTRESYYEQYF. CDR3 bases: TGCAGCGTCTCCGGGACAAGGGAGAGCTACTACGAGCAGTACTTC.

This clonotype was seen a handful of times. The chain links TRBV29-1 to TRBJ2-7; 12 bases match TRBD2. The CDR3 spans 13 residues. Trimming took 6 bases from V and 6 from J; bases not matched to a gene: 6. CDR1 and CDR2 (germline): SQVTM, ANQGSEA. CDR3: CSVPGLAGPEQYF. Here the CDR3 DNA reads TGCAGCGTCCCTGGACTAGCGGGACCCGAGCAGTACTTC.

This clonotype was recorded a few times. This CDR3 reads CASSLDTYTEAFF. CDR3 bases: TGTGCCAGCAGCTTGGACACGTACACTGAAGCTTTCTTT. The V and J genes are TRBV7-3 and TRBJ1-1, with D possibly TRBD1 on 5 matching bases. The germline V gene encodes CDR1 SGHTA and CDR2 FQGTGA. The V end lost 3 bases, the J end lost 3 bases, and 8 bases lay between the germline ends. The length of the CDR3 is 13 residues.

V is TRBV6-5 and J is TRBJ2-2; TRBD2 might be the D (6 bases). Trimming left V 0 bases short and J 6 bases short, with 17 bases between. CDR3 length: 17 residues. Germline CDR1 reads MNHEY; CDR2 reads SVGAGI. CDR3 loop: CASSYSIRDSRSGELFF. In DNA, the CDR3 is TGTGCCAGCAGTTACTCGATACGGGACTCTAGATCCGGGGAGCTGTTTTTT.

This chain links TRBV19 with TRBJ2-3; 9 bases are a match to TRBD1. The germline CDR1 and CDR2 sequences are LNHDA and SQIVND (reference sequence). The J segment lost 4 bases and the V segment lost 5 bases, leaving 13 bases of the junction unmatched. The CDR3 contains 17 residues. In DNA form, the CDR3 reads TGTGCCAGTAGTCTTGTAGGGACAGGGTGGGAGGCAGATACGCAGTATTTT. As protein: CASSLVGTGWEADTQYF.

This clonotype has just a few counts. The chain employs TRBV11-3 and TRBJ2-5, with 11 bases aligning to TRBD2. CDR3 length: 17 residues. In germline, CDR1 is SGHNT, CDR2 YENEEA. The J segment lost 5 bases and the V segment lost 4 bases, leaving 12 bases of the junction unmatched. The CDR3 protein is CASSWGLAVLGRETQYF. As DNA, the CDR3 is TGTGCCAGCAGCTGGGGACTAGCGGTTTTAGGGAGGGAGACCCAGTACTTC.

This clonotype was observed a handful of times. The chain links TRBV5-1 to TRBJ2-1, with 11 bases aligning to TRBD2. The CDR3 sequence is 17 residues long. Germline CDR1 SGHRS, CDR2 YFSETQ. With V trimmed by 0 bases and J by 2 bases, 4 bases remained unmatched. The chain's CDR3 is CASSLDGTSGPYNEQFF. CDR3 nucleotides: TGCGCCAGCAGCTTGGATGGGACTAGCGGTCCCTACAATGAGCAGTTCTTC. Supplemented by reference TRBV5-1 and TRBJ2-1, the full variable domain reads KAGVTQTPRYLIKTRGQQVTLSCSPISGHRSVSWYQQTPGQGLQFLFEYFSETQRNKGNFPGRFSGRQFSNSRSEMNVSTLELGDSALYLCASSLDGTSGPYNEQFFGPGTRLTVL.

This chain uses TRBV24-1 with TRBJ2-3; D uncertain. V lost 2 bases to trimming and J lost 6 bases, with 14 bases between them. Germline CDR1 is KGHDR and CDR2 is SFDVKD. The CDR3 has 15 residues. The CDR3 DNA reads as TGTGCCACCAGTGATTCCTCGCCGGACCGGGATACGCAGTATTTT. Protein: CATSDSSPDRDTQYF.

This clonotype has more than one count but fewer than ten. V is TRBV24-1 and J is TRBJ2-1; D is undetermined. Germline V gene sequence: CDR1 KGHDR, CDR2 SFDVKD. V lost 7 bases and J 8 bases, leaving 23 bases between the germline ends. The CDR3 has 16 residues. This CDR3 reads CATRPNPSASSYEQFF. The DNA of the CDR3 is TGTGCCACCAGACCTAATCCCAGCGCGAGCTCCTATGAGCAGTTCTTC.

The sample holds a few counts of this clonotype. V and J are TRBV7-9 and TRBJ2-1; D unclear. Trimming pared 2 bases from V and 8 bases from J, leaving 7 bases between. The CDR3 sequence is 12 residues long. Germline V gene data show CDR1 as SEHNR and CDR2 as FQNEAQ (reference sequence). The CDR3 bases are TGTGCCAGCAGCTTAACGCAGGATGAGCAGTTCTTC. Protein sequence: CASSLTQDEQFF.

The chain joins TRBV7-2 to TRBJ2-5; 7 bases are shared with TRBD2. Losses at the gene ends were 0 bases for V and 2 bases for J; bases not matched to a gene: 6. The CDR3 has 16 amino acids. Germline-derived CDR1 and CDR2 are SGHTA and FQGNSA. CDR3 sequence: CASSLASVAGQETQYF. In nucleotides, the CDR3 is TGTGCCAGCAGCTTAGCTTCGGTAGCGGGTCAAGAGACCCAGTACTTC.

A few counts support this clonotype. The chain carries TRBV20-1 and TRBJ1-1; TRBD1 is a possible D gene (5 bases). The CDR3 length is 17 residues. V was clipped by 3 bases and J by 3 bases, with 23 bases between them. Germline V lookup: CDR1 DFQATT, CDR2 SNEGSKA (reference sequence). The CDR3 protein is CSASLHGAFVGDTEAFF. The CDR3 DNA is TGCAGTGCTAGTCTCCACGGGGCGTTTGTCGGGGACACTGAAGCTTTCTTT.

The chain combines TRBV5-1 with TRBJ2-5; 10 nucleotides align to TRBD2. The CDR3 has 15 residues. In germline, CDR1 is SGHRS, CDR2 YFSETQ. The junction had 9 bases not matched to a gene; V was cut back by 5 bases and J by 5 bases. The CDR3 nucleotides are TGCGCCAGCAGTCCGGCTAGCGGGAGTGCGGAGACCCAGTACTTC. It specifies CASSPASGSAETQYF.

There are a few counts of this clonotype. The rearrangement uses TRBV6-6 and TRBJ2-1; 9 bases align to TRBD2. Germline CDR1 is MNHNY and CDR2 is SVGAGI (reference sequence). The CDR3 loop spans 14 amino acids. The V segment lost 6 bases and the J segment 8 bases; nucleotides outside the gene matches: 8. CDR3 loop: CASRSGLASDEQFF. Written as DNA, the CDR3 is TGTGCCAGCAGGTCGGGACTAGCCAGCGATGAGCAGTTCTTC.

This clonotype has just a few counts. The chain links TRBV12-3 or TRBV12-4 to TRBJ2-2; TRBD1 matches at 7 bases. This CDR3 region has 13 residues. J was trimmed by 1 base and V by 9 bases; bases with no gene match: 2. The CDR3: CASYRGNTGELFF. The CDR3 nucleotides read TGTGCCAGTTACAGGGGGAACACCGGGGAGCTGTTTTTT.

The chain is built from TRBV12-3 or TRBV12-4 and TRBJ2-7; D not certain. V was clipped by 1 base and J by 0 bases, with 7 bases between them. There are 14 residues in the CDR3. The CDR3: CASSLGWGSYEQYF. The DNA of the CDR3 is TGTGCCAGCAGTTTAGGGTGGGGCTCCTACGAGCAGTACTTC.

This chain uses TRBV4-2 with TRBJ1-3, with TRBD1 matching 8 bases. This CDR3 has 16 residues. The germline gives CDR1 LGHNA, CDR2 YNFKEQ. V lost 0 bases and J lost 4; bases outside the gene matches: 5. CDR3 loop: CASSQEGRTGGNTIYF. For the CDR3, the DNA is TGTGCCAGCAGCCAAGAAGGGCGGACAGGGGGAAACACCATATATTTT.

The chain links TRBV19 to TRBJ2-6; TRBD1 matches at 7 bases. CDR1 and CDR2 from the germline V gene are LNHDA and SQIVND (reference sequence). CDR3 length equals 15 residues. The J segment lost 2 bases and the V segment lost 8 bases, leaving 6 bases of the junction unmatched. This CDR3 is CASHYRGAGANVLTF. CDR3 bases: TGTGCCAGTCATTACAGGGGAGCTGGGGCCAACGTCCTGACTTTC.